This T cell receptor beta chain comes out of a study of T cells after yellow fever vaccination. Trimming took 6 bases from V and 8 from J; bases not matched to a gene: 11. The CDR3 contains 15 residues. The germline CDR1 and CDR2 sequences are MNHEY and SVGEGT. In regard to this clonotype: Its antigen remains unknown.

Study conclusions and caveats: Only a minor proportion of clonotypes was detected across both CD4 and CD8 compartments. Post-booster repertoires again held most primary-vaccination clones (roughly 96% CD4, roughly 88% CD8). The secondary T-cell response peaked on day 5, not day 15, but was weaker.

The TCR cDNA carried a universal primer site and UMIs from 5'RACE template switching. One entry per CDR3 protein results from TCRdb running MiXCR on the 5' RACE reads. The sample includes around 500,000 distinct CDR3 sequences, 20% to 25% seen only once; the top ten take around 16%. The chain combines TRBV6-2 or TRBV6-3 with TRBJ2-1; 9 positions agree with TRBD1. This TCR derives from a man aged 18 to 30 who received the YFV17D yellow fever vaccine. The source was PBMCs, collected 21 days after the first yellow fever vaccination. The CDR3: CASSRRDRAPYEQFF. The CDR3 DNA reads as TGTGCCAGCAGCCGCCGGGACAGGGCCCCTTATGAGCAGTTCTTC.